This TCR beta chain was captured by sequencing in a study of control samples from healthy donors and cancer patients. TCRdb keeps only in-frame clones here, not all; method: immunoSEQ multiplex PCR. The sample carries some 130,000 clones, 90% recorded once. Sequenced input: blood. The sequence came from a man aged 18-30 years in good health.

This CDR3 is CATSGGNVDNEQFF. CDR3 bases: TGTGCCACCAGTGGGGGTAACGTGGACAATGAGCAGTTCTTC. The chain links TRBV24-1 to TRBJ2-1; D gene ambiguous. Trimming removed 5 bases at V and 5 bases at J, with 12 bases between. Germline-derived CDR1 and CDR2 are KGHDR and SFDVKD. The CDR3 consists of 14 residues.